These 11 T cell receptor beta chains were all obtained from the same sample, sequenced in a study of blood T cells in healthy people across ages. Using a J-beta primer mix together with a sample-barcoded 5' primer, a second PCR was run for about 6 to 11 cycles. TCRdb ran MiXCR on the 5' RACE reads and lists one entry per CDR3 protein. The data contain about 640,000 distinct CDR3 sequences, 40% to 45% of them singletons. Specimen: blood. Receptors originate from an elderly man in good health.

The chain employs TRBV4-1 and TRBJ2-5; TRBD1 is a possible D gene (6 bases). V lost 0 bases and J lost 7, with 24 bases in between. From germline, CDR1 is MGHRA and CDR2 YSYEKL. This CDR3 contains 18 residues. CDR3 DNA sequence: TGCGCCAGCAGCCAAGAAGAAGGGGGAGTAGCCGGGGATGGGACCCAGTACTTC. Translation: CASSQEEGGVAGDGTQYF.

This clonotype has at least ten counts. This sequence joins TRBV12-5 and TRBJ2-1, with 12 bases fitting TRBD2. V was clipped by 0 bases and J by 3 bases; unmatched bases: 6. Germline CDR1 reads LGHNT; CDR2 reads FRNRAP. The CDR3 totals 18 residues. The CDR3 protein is CASGLVPVTSGGYNEQFF. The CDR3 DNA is TGTGCTAGTGGTTTGGTACCAGTGACTAGCGGGGGCTACAATGAGCAGTTCTTC.

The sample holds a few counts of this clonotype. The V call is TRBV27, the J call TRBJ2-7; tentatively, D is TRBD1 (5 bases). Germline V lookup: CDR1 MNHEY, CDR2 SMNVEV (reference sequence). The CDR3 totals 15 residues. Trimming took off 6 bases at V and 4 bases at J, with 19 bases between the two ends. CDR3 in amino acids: CASSFRGGDRYEQYF. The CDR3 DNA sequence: TGTGCCAGCAGCTTTAGGGGTGGAGATAGGTACGAGCAGTACTTC.

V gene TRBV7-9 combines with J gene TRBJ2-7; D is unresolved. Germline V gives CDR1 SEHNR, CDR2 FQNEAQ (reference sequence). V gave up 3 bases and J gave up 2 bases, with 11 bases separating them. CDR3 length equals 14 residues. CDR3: CASSFSAATYEQYF. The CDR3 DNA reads TGTGCCAGCAGCTTTTCGGCAGCCACCTACGAGCAGTACTTC.

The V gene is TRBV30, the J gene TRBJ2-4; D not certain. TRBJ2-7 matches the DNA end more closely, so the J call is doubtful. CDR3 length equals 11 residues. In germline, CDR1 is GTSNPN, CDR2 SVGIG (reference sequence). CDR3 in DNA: TGTGCCTGGAGTCCAGCGTACGAGCAGTACTTC. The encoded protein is CAWSPAYEQYF.

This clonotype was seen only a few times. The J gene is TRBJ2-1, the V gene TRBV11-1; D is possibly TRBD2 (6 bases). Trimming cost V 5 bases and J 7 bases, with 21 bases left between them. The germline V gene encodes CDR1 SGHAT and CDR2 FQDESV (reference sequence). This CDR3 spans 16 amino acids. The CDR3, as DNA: TGTGCCAGCAGCCCCGCCGCGGGGATGACTAAGAATGAGCAGTTCTTC. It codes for CASSPAAGMTKNEQFF.

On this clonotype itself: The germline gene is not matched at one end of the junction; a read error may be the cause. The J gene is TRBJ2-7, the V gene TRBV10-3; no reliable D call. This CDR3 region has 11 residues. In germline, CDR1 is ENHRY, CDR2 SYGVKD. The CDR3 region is CAISESSEQNF. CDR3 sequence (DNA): TGTGCCATCAGTGAGTCAAGCGAGCAGAACTTC.

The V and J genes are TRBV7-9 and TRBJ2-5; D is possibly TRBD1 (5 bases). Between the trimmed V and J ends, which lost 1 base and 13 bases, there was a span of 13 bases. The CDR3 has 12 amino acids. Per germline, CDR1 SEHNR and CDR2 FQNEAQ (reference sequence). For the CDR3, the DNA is TGTGCCAGCAGCTTAGTGGGGCTAGATCCGTACTTC. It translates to CASSLVGLDPYF. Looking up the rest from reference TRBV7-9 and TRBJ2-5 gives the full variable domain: DTGVSQNPRHKITKRGQNVTFRCDPISEHNRLYWYRQTLGQGPEFLTYFQNEAQLEKSRLLSDRFSAERPKGSFSTLEIQRTEQGDSAMYLCASSLVGLDPYFGPGTRLLVL.

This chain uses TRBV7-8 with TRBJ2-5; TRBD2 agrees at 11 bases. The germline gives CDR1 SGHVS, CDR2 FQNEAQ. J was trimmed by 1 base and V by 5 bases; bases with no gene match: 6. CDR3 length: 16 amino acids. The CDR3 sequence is CASSRRLAGSQETQYF. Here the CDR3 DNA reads TGTGCCAGCAGCAGAAGACTAGCGGGAAGCCAAGAGACCCAGTACTTC.

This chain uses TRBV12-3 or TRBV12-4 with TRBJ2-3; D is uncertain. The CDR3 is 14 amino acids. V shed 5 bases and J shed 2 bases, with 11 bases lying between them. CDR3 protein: CASSPGDLTDTQYF. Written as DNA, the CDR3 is TGTGCCAGCAGTCCAGGAGACCTCACAGATACGCAGTATTTT.

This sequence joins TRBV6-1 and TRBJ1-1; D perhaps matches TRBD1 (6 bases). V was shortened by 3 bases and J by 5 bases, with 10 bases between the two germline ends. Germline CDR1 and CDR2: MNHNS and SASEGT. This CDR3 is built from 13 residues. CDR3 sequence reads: CASSEKGGTEAFF. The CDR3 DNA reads TGTGCCAGCAGTGAGAAGGGGGGGACTGAAGCTTTCTTT.